This T cell receptor beta chain was sequenced for a study of molecular identifiers for immune sequencing clone quantification. Points from the study as a whole: Among more than 850,000 naive cells, spiked Jurkat TCR RNA from a single cell was reportedly detectable. Sizes of clones that are highly expanded could be underestimated (if identical TCR molecules share a barcode).

On this clonotype itself: Its antigen is unidentified. A much larger clone is a single base away; this may be a read error.

Every naive CD8 library was made from between 20,000 and 1,000,000 sorted cells with 10%, 30% or 50% RNA. Sorting recovered naive CD8 T cells on a CD8+CD4-CCR7+CD45RA+ profile. TCRdb re-called the PCR reads with MiXCR, one entry per CDR3 protein. The repertoire consists of more than 50,000 distinct CDR3 sequences, with 19% occurring once and the leading ten covering 1.1% to 1.5%. This TCR derives from a human donor in good health. Some libraries in this study had Jurkat cell RNA spiked in. Sequenced sample: naive CD8+ T cells from blood, with Jurkat cell RNA spiked in. The subset: FACS-sorted CD8+CD4-CCR7+CD45RA+ naive T cells.

CDR3 sequence (DNA): TGTGCCAGCGGTGAAGGGAGGGGGGGGGGTGAAAAACTGTTTTTT. This sequence encodes CASGEGRGGGEKLFF. J is TRBJ1-4 and V is TRBV2, with D possibly being TRBD1 (6 bases). Germline CDR1 reads SNHLY; CDR2 reads FYNNEI. This CDR3 is 15 amino acids long.